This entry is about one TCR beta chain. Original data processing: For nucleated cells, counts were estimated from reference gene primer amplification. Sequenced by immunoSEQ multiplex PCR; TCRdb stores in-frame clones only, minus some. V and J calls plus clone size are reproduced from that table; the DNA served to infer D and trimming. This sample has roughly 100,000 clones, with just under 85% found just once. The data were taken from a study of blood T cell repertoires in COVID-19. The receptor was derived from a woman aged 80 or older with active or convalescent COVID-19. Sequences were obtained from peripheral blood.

As DNA, the CDR3 is TGCGCCAGCAGCCAAGCCATTCTAGCGGGAGCTCGATACTACAATGAGCAGTTCTTC. Protein sequence: CASSQAILAGARYYNEQFF. This chain links TRBV4-1 with TRBJ2-1; 10 positions agree with TRBD2. V lost 1 base to trimming and J lost 3 bases; unmatched junction nucleotides: 12. In germline, CDR1 is MGHRA, CDR2 YSYEKL. CDR3 length: 19 residues.